Each of the 28 T cell receptor beta chains below was sequenced from the same sample in a study of a mutant IDH1 vaccine in newly diagnosed glioma. Some clones are missing from TCRdb's copy, which holds only in-frame ones; the method was immunoSEQ multiplex PCR. Of roughly 68,000 clones in the sample, roughly four fifths were seen once. Antigen specificity for these receptors is unknown. Documented time point: week 35, safety follow-up. Each dose delivered 300 ug of mutant IDH1 20-mer peptide subcutaneously with imiquimod. This specimen consisted of PBMCs, obtained from a glioma patient whose treatment included an IDH1 peptide vaccine. Receptors were obtained from a man aged 45-65 years with glioma.

The V and J genes are TRBV18 and TRBJ1-1, with 8 bases fitting TRBD1. There are 15 residues in the CDR3. The germline CDR1 and CDR2 sequences are KGHSH and LQKENI. V shed 3 bases, J shed 1 base, and the junction held 4 bases outside the gene matches. CDR3 amino acids: CASSPARGQNTEAFF. The DNA for the CDR3 is TGTGCCAGCTCACCCGCCAGGGGGCAGAACACTGAAGCTTTCTTT.

The chain combines TRBV30 with TRBJ2-3; 7 positions match TRBD2. There are 14 residues in the CDR3. The germline V gene encodes CDR1 GTSNPN and CDR2 SVGIG (reference sequence). With 4 bases clipped from V and 3 bases from J, the junction kept 7 bases outside the gene matches. The CDR3 loop reads CAWNTGGMTDTQYF. The CDR3 DNA reads as TGTGCCTGGAATACCGGGGGGATGACAGATACGCAGTATTTT.

The rearrangement uses TRBV27 and TRBJ1-1; D is undetermined. Germline-derived CDR1 and CDR2 are MNHEY and SMNVEV (reference sequence). This CDR3 has 13 residues. Trimming shortened V by 3 bases and J by 5 bases, and 10 bases separated the two germline ends. CDR3 DNA: TGTGCCAGCAGTTTTCGCCGGGAGACTGAAGCTTTCTTT. Translating gives CASSFRRETEAFF.

This clone was recorded a few times. This chain joins TRBV11-2 and TRBJ1-2; 7 nucleotides match TRBD1. The trim removed 3 bases at V and 5 bases at J, leaving 3 bases unmatched. The germline CDR1 and CDR2 sequences are SGHAT and FQNNGV. The CDR3 contains 13 residues. The CDR3 region is CASSFVRGYGYTF. CDR3 DNA sequence: TGTGCCAGCAGCTTTGTCAGGGGGTATGGCTACACCTTC.

The chain links TRBV10-3 to TRBJ1-1; D is possibly TRBD1 (6 bases). In germline, CDR1 is ENHRY, CDR2 SYGVKD. The V and J ends lost 2 bases and 8 bases respectively, with 12 bases between them. There are 13 residues in the CDR3. The CDR3 nucleotides are TGTGCCATCAGTGAGAGGGGGGGGATGGAAGCTTTCTTT. It yields the protein CAISERGGMEAFF.

The rearrangement links TRBV4-2 to TRBJ1-4; D is uncertain. The CDR3 contains 14 residues. Deletions cut 0 bases from V and 6 bases from J, with 8 bases between. CDR1 LGHNA and CDR2 YNFKEQ come from the germline V gene. The CDR3 protein is CASSQEIEDEKLFF. In DNA form, the CDR3 reads TGTGCCAGCAGCCAAGAAATCGAGGATGAAAAACTGTTTTTT.

The chain recombines TRBV7-2 with TRBJ2-1; possibly TRBD1 for D (6 bases). Trimming removed 5 bases at V and 8 bases at J, with 16 bases between. This CDR3 comprises 14 residues. Germline assignment: CDR1 SGHTA and CDR2 FQGNSA. CDR3 in DNA: TGTGCCAGCAGCCACCCCACAGGGAGTCATGAGCAGTTCTTC. Protein product: CASSHPTGSHEQFF.

The CDR3 nucleotides are TGTGCCAGCAGCGTAAATGGCCAGGTGGACACCGGGGAGCTGTTTTTT. Amino acids: CASSVNGQVDTGELFF. The gene calls are TRBV9 and TRBJ2-2, with no clear D. Trimming took 1 base from V and 3 from J, leaving 13 bases between them. The CDR3 is 16 residues long. From germline, CDR1 is SGDLS and CDR2 YYNGEE.

This clone was detected once. The chain is built from TRBV30 and TRBJ2-5, with unresolved D. Deletions cut 0 bases from V and 5 bases from J, with 7 bases between. The CDR3 contains 12 residues. Germline assignment: CDR1 GTSNPN and CDR2 SVGIG (reference sequence). CDR3: CAWSVLGETQYF. The CDR3 DNA reads as TGTGCCTGGAGTGTGCTAGGGGAGACCCAGTACTTC.

The CDR3 DNA reads TGTGCCAGCAGCCGCGCGGGATCAGATACGCAGTATTTT. It specifies CASSRAGSDTQYF. The gene calls are TRBV7-9 and TRBJ2-3, with a tentative D call TRBD2 (6 bases). Germline V gives CDR1 SEHNR, CDR2 FQNEAQ (reference sequence). Trimming removed 5 bases from V and 4 bases from J, with 10 bases in between. The CDR3 runs 13 residues.

The chain is built from TRBV7-2 and TRBJ2-5; 7 bases agree with TRBD1. Germline loops: CDR1 SGHTA, CDR2 FQGNSA. Trimming took 5 bases from V and 5 from J; bases not matched to a gene: 2. This CDR3 is built from 12 residues. Written as DNA, the CDR3 is TGTGCCAGCAGCGACAGGGCTGAGACCCAGTACTTC. Translation gives CASSDRAETQYF.

J is TRBJ2-5 and V is TRBV6-1, with 10 bases lining up with TRBD1. The junction had 10 bases not matched to a gene; V was cut back by 4 bases and J by 5 bases. Germline V gene lookup returns CDR1 MNHNS and CDR2 SASEGT. The CDR3 covers 16 residues. The CDR3 nucleotides are TGTGCCAGCAGTGGAGCCGGGACAGGGGACAGGGAGACCCAGTACTTC. Protein sequence: CASSGAGTGDRETQYF.

The genes are TRBV10-1 and TRBJ2-1, with TRBD1 matching over 11 bases. This CDR3 has 14 residues. CDR1 and CDR2 (germline): WNHNN, SYGVQD (reference sequence). V shed 3 bases, J shed 8 bases, and the junction held 3 bases outside the gene matches. CDR3 sequence (DNA): TGCGCCAGCAGTGATGGGACAGGGGGATATGAGCAGTTCTTC. Translating it yields CASSDGTGGYEQFF.

V gene TRBV4-3 combines with J gene TRBJ1-2, with unresolved D. Looked up from germline, CDR1 is LGHNA and CDR2 is YSLEER. The CDR3 runs 15 residues. Trimming took 4 bases from V and 0 from J, leaving 12 bases between them. The CDR3 DNA is TGCGCCAGCAGCCCAGACCCTTCAGCTAACTATGGCTACACCTTC. Protein sequence: CASSPDPSANYGYTF.

This clone showed up just once. The chain is built from TRBV5-1 and TRBJ1-2; D is unresolved. The CDR3 loop spans 14 amino acids. Trimming took 4 bases from V and 7 from J, leaving 17 bases between them. From germline, CDR1 is SGHRS and CDR2 YFSETQ. The CDR3 sequence: CASSIRTDGFGYTF. The CDR3 region has the DNA TGCGCCAGCAGCATTCGGACGGACGGGTTTGGCTACACCTTC.

The chain uses TRBV7-6 and TRBJ2-7, with 11 bases lining up with TRBD1. The junction had 3 bases not matched to a gene; V was cut back by 5 bases and J by 3 bases. Germline V gene lookup returns CDR1 SGHVS and CDR2 FNYEAQ. The CDR3 covers 14 residues. CDR3 sequence (DNA): TGTGCCAGCAGCCAAGGGACAGGGGGCTACGAGCAGTACTTC. Translation: CASSQGTGGYEQYF.

The chain recombines TRBV15 with TRBJ2-2; D possibly matches TRBD1 or TRBD2 (5 bases each). The CDR3 is 15 residues long. Per the germline V gene, CDR1 is LNHNV and CDR2 is YYDKDF (reference sequence). Trimming took off 5 bases at V and 1 base at J, with 11 bases between the two ends. The CDR3 DNA reads as TGTGCCACCAGCGGCAGGGAGAAGAACACCGGGGAGCTGTTTTTT. Its protein is CATSGREKNTGELFF.

The rearrangement joins TRBV29-1 to TRBJ1-1; D not certain. Trimming pared 3 bases from V and 4 bases from J, leaving 15 bases between. The length of the CDR3 is 14 residues. Germline CDR1 SQVTM, CDR2 ANQGSEA. The CDR3 region is CSVDSGARTTEAFF. The DNA of the CDR3 is TGCAGCGTTGATTCGGGAGCCCGGACCACTGAAGCTTTCTTT.

J is TRBJ1-4 and V is TRBV6-6; D not resolved. Per germline, CDR1 MNHNY and CDR2 SVGAGI (reference sequence). Between the trimmed V and J ends, which lost 2 bases and 8 bases, there was a span of 12 bases. This CDR3 has 14 residues. CDR3 sequence reads: CASSYPPSGEKLFF. The CDR3, as DNA: TGTGCCAGCAGTTACCCCCCTTCGGGGGAAAAACTGTTTTTT.

This rearrangement joins TRBV27 to TRBJ2-7, with 7 bases that match TRBD1. Per the germline V gene, CDR1 is MNHEY and CDR2 is SMNVEV (reference sequence). V lost 6 bases to trimming and J lost 4 bases; unmatched junction nucleotides: 3. CDR3 length: 12 amino acids. The CDR3 loop is CASSPTGYEQYF. CDR3 coding DNA: TGTGCCAGCAGCCCGACAGGGTACGAGCAGTACTTC.

This clone has only a few counts. The chain's CDR3 is CASSQGRRLGNEQFF. The CDR3 nucleotides read TGCGCCAGCAGCCAAGGAAGGCGGCTTGGGAATGAGCAGTTCTTC. The rearrangement links TRBV4-1 to TRBJ2-1; D not certain. Germline assignment: CDR1 MGHRA and CDR2 YSYEKL. The CDR3 covers 15 residues. The germline V and J ends were trimmed by 1 base and 7 bases, with 14 bases remaining between them.

The rearrangement links TRBV6-5 to TRBJ1-2; D unresolved. V lost 6 bases to trimming and J lost 1 base, with 9 bases between them. In germline, CDR1 is MNHEY, CDR2 SVGAGI. The length of the CDR3 is 13 residues. Here the CDR3 reads CASRSDRNYGYTF. CDR3 DNA: TGTGCCAGCAGGTCGGACCGTAACTATGGCTACACCTTC.

V and J are TRBV5-1 and TRBJ1-1; 12 bases are shared with TRBD1. CDR3 size: 14 residues. Germline V lookup: CDR1 SGHRS, CDR2 YFSETQ. With V trimmed by 4 bases and J by 6 bases, 4 bases remained unmatched. The CDR3 DNA follows: TGCGCCAGCAGCCGGGACAGGGGGCGGCCTGAAGCTTTCTTT. Its protein product is CASSRDRGRPEAFF.

J is TRBJ1-1 and V is TRBV5-1, with D hard to call. The CDR3 contains 14 residues. Germline CDR1 and CDR2: SGHRS and YFSETQ. Deletions cut 4 bases from V and 6 bases from J, with 16 bases between. In nucleotides, the CDR3 is TGCGCCAGCAGCAAAGAGCCTCGGAGACCTGAAGCTTTCTTT. Protein sequence: CASSKEPRRPEAFF.

The V and J genes are TRBV7-2 and TRBJ1-5; the match to TRBD1 covers 7 bases. Germline V CDR1 and CDR2: SGHTA, FQGNSA. This CDR3 has 13 amino acids. The trim removed 5 bases at V and 5 bases at J, leaving 3 bases unmatched. The CDR3 is CASSARGDQPQHF. CDR3 sequence (DNA): TGTGCCAGCAGCGCCAGGGGGGATCAGCCCCAGCATTTT.

V and J are TRBV5-1 and TRBJ2-5, with D unresolved. Trimming removed 4 bases from V and 1 base from J, with 2 bases in between. Germline V gene data show CDR1 as SGHRS and CDR2 as YFSETQ. The CDR3 covers 11 residues. For the CDR3, the DNA is TGCGCCAGCAGCGCCCAAGAGACCCAGTACTTC. Translation: CASSAQETQYF.

The rearrangement uses TRBV18 and TRBJ2-1; 11 bases are a match to TRBD2. The CDR3 consists of 18 residues. V was pared by 2 bases and J by 3 bases, with 9 bases of the junction left unmatched. Germline values: CDR1 KGHSH, CDR2 LQKENI. This CDR3 is CASSPYLAGGTHYNEQFF. DNA for the CDR3: TGTGCCAGCTCACCATACCTAGCGGGGGGAACCCACTACAATGAGCAGTTCTTC. Full variable domain (remainder filled in from reference TRBV18 and TRBJ2-1): NAGVMQNPRHLVRRRGQEARLRCSPMKGHSHVYWYRQLPEEGLKFMVYLQKENIIDESGMPKERFSAEFPKEGPSILRIQQVVRGDSAAYFCASSPYLAGGTHYNEQFFGPGTRLTVL.

The chain carries TRBV30 and TRBJ1-2, with TRBD1 matching 8 bases. Germline lookup yields CDR1 GTSNPN and CDR2 SVGIG (reference sequence). Trimming cost V 3 bases and J 0 bases; bases outside gene matches: 3. This CDR3 comprises 14 residues. The CDR3 DNA is TGTGCCTGGAGGGGGACAGGAGCTAACTATGGCTACACCTTC. It is translated as CAWRGTGANYGYTF.